One sample yielded the 22 T cell receptor beta chains listed below, sequenced in a study of cytomegalovirus exposure and HLA in healthy donors (dated by TCRdb to between 2016 and 2019). The library was produced with the immunoSEQ multiplex PCR assay. The multiplex PCR relied on a mix of 60 forward primers for TCR Vbeta segments and 13 reverse primers for TCR Jbeta segments. TCRdb took this table from immuneACCESS and kept in-frame rearrangements with V and J called. Such tables lack part of the clones; where checked against another copy, unresolved V genes explain under half of the gap, and the rest is unexplained. For this sample the table gives a few hundred thousand clones, of which roughly 80% were detected only once. The ten largest make up roughly a sixth of the sample. Material for sequencing was PBMCs. The receptors here all came from a man between 35 and 55 years old in good health and CMV-seronegative.

V gene TRBV19 combines with J gene TRBJ1-5; 9 positions match TRBD1. The V gene end was trimmed by 6 bases and the J gene end by 7 bases; junction bases not matched to a gene: 7. There are 14 residues in the CDR3. Looked up from germline, CDR1 is LNHDA and CDR2 is SQIVND (reference sequence). The CDR3 DNA sequence: TGTGCCAGTAGACTACAGGGGGCCTGGCAGCCCCAGCATTTT. As protein: CASRLQGAWQPQHF.

Here the CDR3 reads CAISSMGQVYNEQFF. The CDR3 DNA sequence: TGTGCCATCAGTTCAATGGGACAGGTTTACAATGAGCAGTTCTTC. The V call is TRBV10-3, the J call TRBJ2-1, with 8 bases matching TRBD1. The germline CDR1 and CDR2 sequences are ENHRY and SYGVKD. The V segment lost 5 bases and the J segment 4 bases; nucleotides outside the gene matches: 7. This CDR3 is built from 15 residues.

This chain uses TRBV19 with TRBJ2-1, with 8 bases aligning to TRBD1. The V gene's germline CDR1 is LNHDA and CDR2 SQIVND (reference sequence). V trimming: 2 bases; J trimming: 4 bases; junction bases outside the gene matches: 1. The CDR3 runs 14 residues. CDR3 in DNA: TGTGCCAGTAGTATACAGGGGGCATACAATGAGCAGTTCTTC. Its translation: CASSIQGAYNEQFF.

This chain uses TRBV19 with TRBJ1-5; TRBD1 aligns across 7 bases. Germline CDR1 and CDR2: LNHDA and SQIVND (reference sequence). This CDR3 is built from 15 residues. V dropped 3 bases and J dropped 7; count of bases not matched to a gene: 9. CDR3 sequence (DNA): TGTGCCAGTAGTATCGGGACAGTGGACGGCCAGCCCCAGCATTTT. Translation: CASSIGTVDGQPQHF. Looking up the rest from reference TRBV19 and TRBJ1-5 gives the full variable domain: DGGITQSPKYLFRKEGQNVTLSCEQNLNHDAMYWYRQDPGQGLRLIYYSQIVNDFQKGDIAEGYSVSREKKESFPLTVTSAQKNPTAFYLCASSIGTVDGQPQHFGDGTRLSIL.

As for this clone: At one boundary the junction diverges from the germline segment, which might be a read error. The chain carries TRBV7-9 and TRBJ1-1; D unresolved. The CDR3 has 14 residues. Germline V gene lookup returns CDR1 SEHNR and CDR2 FQNEAQ (reference sequence). The CDR3 spells CSSSRRGSDTEAFF. The CDR3 nucleotides are TGTTCCAGCAGCCGACGGGGTTCCGACACTGAAGCTTTCTTT.

The gene calls are TRBV7-3 and TRBJ1-2, with a tentative D call TRBD1 (5 bases). CDR3 length: 13 amino acids. Germline-derived CDR1 and CDR2 are SGHTA and FQGTGA. V was pared by 11 bases and J by 4 bases, with 17 bases between. The CDR3 DNA reads TGTGCCGCGGGGGATGGGAGTTTCTATGGCTACACCTTC. It encodes CAAGDGSFYGYTF.

Regarding this clone: The junction does not match germline at one end; this may be a read error. The V call is TRBV7-9, the J call TRBJ2-1, with 8 bases fitting TRBD1. The germline gives CDR1 SEHNR, CDR2 FQNEAQ (reference sequence). This CDR3 contains 12 residues. The CDR3 sequence: CSSSSDRGQQFF. CDR3 nucleotides: TGTTCCAGCAGCTCCGACAGGGGCCAGCAGTTCTTC.

The genes are TRBV19 and TRBJ2-1, with TRBD1 matching over 7 bases. The V gene's germline CDR1 is LNHDA and CDR2 SQIVND (reference sequence). The CDR3 loop spans 15 amino acids. Trimming cost V 7 bases and J 4 bases; bases outside gene matches: 10. The CDR3 is CASTYDRASYNEQFF. The DNA for the CDR3 is TGTGCCAGTACCTATGACAGGGCCTCTTACAATGAGCAGTTCTTC.

The chain recombines TRBV13 with TRBJ2-1; TRBD2 matches 9 bases. Germline assignment: CDR1 PRHDT and CDR2 FYEKMQ (reference sequence). J gave up 0 bases and V 7 bases, and 13 bases lay outside the gene matches. The CDR3 contains 18 residues. The CDR3 nucleotides read TGTGCCAGCACCCGGGGGGTAGCGGGGGTGAGCTCCTACAATGAGCAGTTCTTC. This codes for CASTRGVAGVSSYNEQFF.

The genes are TRBV28 and TRBJ2-7; 8 nucleotides align to TRBD2. V shed 7 bases, J shed 2 bases, and the junction held 16 bases outside the gene matches. The CDR3 totals 17 residues. Germline CDR1 and CDR2: MDHEN and SYDVKM. CDR3 nucleotide sequence: TGTGCCAGCACCCCTGTCGCCGGGGGGGTCCTTACCTACGAGCAGTACTTC. It is translated as CASTPVAGGVLTYEQYF.

J is TRBJ1-3 and V is TRBV9; D gene uncertain. Germline lookup yields CDR1 SGDLS and CDR2 YYNGEE. The CDR3 runs 12 residues. Trimming left V 4 bases short and J 3 bases short, with 5 bases between. CDR3 loop: CASSLVGNTIYF. In DNA, the CDR3 is TGTGCCAGCAGCCTCGTTGGAAACACCATATATTTT.

This clone appeared once. The DNA for the CDR3 is TGTGCCAGCAGTCTACAGGGGTGGGACATGAACACTGAAGCTTTCTTT. It codes for CASSLQGWDMNTEAFF. The V gene is TRBV2, the J gene TRBJ1-1; 7 bases line up with TRBD1. V shed 5 bases, J shed 0 bases, and the junction held 9 bases outside the gene matches. This CDR3 has 16 residues. The V gene's germline CDR1 is SNHLY and CDR2 FYNNEI.

The gene calls are TRBV19 and TRBJ1-1; D perhaps matches TRBD1 (6 bases). In germline, CDR1 is LNHDA, CDR2 SQIVND (reference sequence). The CDR3 spans 14 residues. Trimming took off 5 bases at V and 5 bases at J, with 15 bases between the two ends. CDR3 in amino acids: CASSFQGSLTEAFF. DNA for the CDR3: TGTGCCAGTAGTTTCCAGGGGAGTTTGACTGAAGCTTTCTTT.

V and J are TRBV2 and TRBJ2-7, with D possibly TRBD1 on 6 matching bases. CDR1 and CDR2 (germline): SNHLY, FYNNEI. The CDR3 is made up of 14 amino acids. V was trimmed by 6 bases and J by 4 bases, leaving 16 bases between them. The CDR3 region has the DNA TGTGCCAGCAGGGCCGGGACACACACTTACGAGCAGTACTTC. This codes for CASRAGTHTYEQYF.

In its sample, this clone was seen a few times. Other DNA sequences in the same sample also yield this CDR3. The rearrangement joins TRBV6-6 to TRBJ1-1, with 9 bases aligning to TRBD1. The V segment lost 6 bases and the J segment 4 bases; nucleotides outside the gene matches: 3. This CDR3 spans 13 amino acids. CDR1 and CDR2 (germline): MNHNY, SVGAGI (reference sequence). In DNA form, the CDR3 reads TGTGCCAGCAGCTCGGGACAGGGCACTGAAGCTTTCTTT. Translated: CASSSGQGTEAFF.

The rearrangement links TRBV28 to TRBJ1-2; possible D gene TRBD1, 5 bases. This CDR3 has 12 residues. Germline CDR1 and CDR2: MDHEN and SYDVKM. Trimming removed 6 bases from V and 4 bases from J, with 9 bases in between. The CDR3 loop is CASSPQGYGYTF. CDR3 nucleotides: TGTGCCAGCAGCCCCCAGGGCTATGGCTACACCTTC.

The rearrangement uses TRBV10-3 and TRBJ2-5, with D perhaps TRBD2 (5 bases). This CDR3 contains 15 residues. Trimming took 6 bases from V and 0 from J, leaving 14 bases between them. Germline CDR1 reads ENHRY; CDR2 reads SYGVKD. The CDR3 sequence is CAISELRGDQETQYF. In nucleotides, the CDR3 is TGTGCCATCAGCGAATTACGGGGAGACCAAGAGACCCAGTACTTC.

The rearrangement links TRBV7-3 to TRBJ2-3; 8 nucleotides line up with TRBD2. After removal of 5 bases from V and 5 bases from J, the junction contained 9 bases not matched to a gene. The V gene's germline CDR1 is SGHTA and CDR2 FQGTGA. The CDR3 runs 15 residues. The CDR3 nucleotides read TGTGCCAGCAGCGTTTCGGGGGGGCCCGTAGATACGCAGTATTTT. Encoded protein: CASSVSGGPVDTQYF.

V is TRBV2 and J is TRBJ1-2, with D hard to call. V lost 3 bases and J 9 bases, leaving 14 bases between the germline ends. This CDR3 has 13 amino acids. Germline values: CDR1 SNHLY, CDR2 FYNNEI. CDR3 nucleotides: TGTGCCAGCAGTGATACTGGGCGGGGTCGCTACACCTTC. Protein: CASSDTGRGRYTF.

The chain couples TRBV14 to TRBJ2-7; TRBD1 agrees at 10 bases. Looked up from germline, CDR1 is SGHDN and CDR2 is FVKESK. This CDR3 has 15 residues. Losses at the gene ends were 0 bases for V and 4 bases for J; bases not matched to a gene: 3. CDR3 loop: CASSQDWGQGYEQYF. In nucleotides, the CDR3 is TGTGCCAGCAGCCAAGATTGGGGACAGGGGTACGAGCAGTACTTC.

This chain connects TRBV9 to TRBJ2-7; 7 bases align to TRBD1. Germline V gene data show CDR1 as SGDLS and CDR2 as YYNGEE. The CDR3 contains 14 residues. Trimming removed 4 bases from V and 1 base from J; junction bases left unmatched: 5. This chain's CDR3 is CASSPWGQSYEQYF. CDR3 nucleotide sequence: TGTGCCAGCAGCCCTTGGGGACAGTCCTACGAGCAGTACTTC.

Regarding this clone: A junction boundary mismatches the germline segment, possibly from a read error. This chain joins TRBV9 and TRBJ2-2; 9 positions match TRBD2. The CDR3 length is 13 residues. Germline-derived CDR1 and CDR2 are SGDLS and YYNGEE. The CDR3 protein is CASSGSFGGELFF. The CDR3 nucleotides are TGTGCCAGTAGCGGGAGCTTCGGCGGGGAGCTGTTTTTT.